What follows is one TCR beta chain and its context. In germline, CDR1 is SGHAT, CDR2 FQNNGV. This CDR3 comprises 12 residues. The V gene lost 5 bases and the J gene lost 6 bases, with 8 bases spanning the gap. These data are taken from a study of hypomethylating agent response in myelodysplastic syndrome. Study-wide context: Either azacitidine (about 75% of the 11) or decitabine (3 of 11) was given. About five patients were non-responders, while roughly six showed complete response or hematologic improvement.

At survey resolution, roughly 400 ng of DNA per sample was split into two 200 ng replicates. Profiling relied on immunoSEQ multiplex PCR, and the TCRdb table lists in-frame clones only, not all of them. Counted here are about 5,900 clones, roughly 90% occurring once; the ten biggest clones make up about 15%. Source: bone marrow, taken before or after starting hypomethylating agent treatment for myelodysplastic syndrome (not recorded which). V usage is TRBV11-2 and J usage is TRBJ2-1; D uncertain. The sequence derives from a human donor with myelodysplastic syndrome. Here the CDR3 reads CASSGPGNEQFF. CDR3 DNA sequence: TGTGCCAGCAGCGGCCCGGGCAATGAGCAGTTCTTC.